These T cell receptor beta chains were read from a single sample in a study of T cells in Graves' hyperthyroidism and ophthalmopathy. MiXCR was run by TCRdb on the multiplex PCR reads, yielding one entry per CDR3 protein. The data contain approximately 600,000 distinct CDR3 sequences, 20% of them singletons. Sequencing input: blood. The receptors here all came from a man under 40 with Graves' ophthalmopathy. Both conserved end residues are part of each CDR3. Fields, in order: J gene, clone size, D gene, V gene, CDR3 DNA, CDR3 protein. D genes are given only for firm matches. Only some rows state a clone size, as once, few, many or a class for expanded clones.

TRBJ1-1	many	NA	TRBV28	TGTGCCAGCAGTCTGGGTTCCAGAGGGGTTTTGAACACTGAAGCTTTCTTT	CASSLGSRGVLNTEAFF
TRBJ2-2	few	NA	TRBV6-1	TGTGCCAGCAGACCCCTCGGAGGGGGCCCAATGGCCCCCGGGGAGCTGTTTTTT	CASRPLGGGPMAPGELFF
TRBJ2-1	once	NA	TRBV28	TGTGCCAGCAGTCAGAAGGTGGGCAGGCGGGGTGATGAGCAGTTCTTC	CASSQKVGRRGDEQFF
TRBJ2-7	few	NA	TRBV12-3/TRBV12-4	TGTGCCAGCAGTTTAGACAGGGTGGTCGACGAGCAGTACTTC	CASSLDRVVDEQYF
TRBJ2-5	NA	TRBD1	TRBV14	TGTGCCAGCAGCCCACAGGGGAACCAAGAGACCCAGTACTTC	CASSPQGNQETQYF
TRBJ2-1	NA	NA	TRBV10-1	TGCGCCAGCAGTGAGTCGGGGAGGCGATTAGGGGAGTTCTTC	CASSESGRRLGEFF
TRBJ2-5	few	TRBD1	TRBV24-1	TGTGCCACCAGTGATCAACGCCCCGGGGACAGGGGAGAGTGGGAGACCCAGTACTTC	CATSDQRPGDRGEWETQYF
TRBJ1-4	few	TRBD1	TRBV7-6	TGTGCCAGCAGCTCGACGGGACAGGGCGGTGAAAAACTGTTTTTT	CASSSTGQGGEKLFF
TRBJ2-4	NA	NA	TRBV4-3	TGCGCCAGCAGCCAAGGGTGGGCTAGGTCACTAGCCAAAAACATTCAGTACTTC	CASSQGWARSLAKNIQYF
TRBJ2-5	few	NA	TRBV4-1	TGCGCCAGCAGCCAAGGAGGGAGCAGCAAAGAGACCCAGTACTTC	CASSQGGSSKETQYF
TRBJ2-3	NA	NA	TRBV11-2	TGTGCCAGCAGTTTCATCCCAGCGAGACTCCGCACAGATACGCAGTATTTT	CASSFIPARLRTDTQYF
TRBJ2-2	NA	NA	TRBV5-1	TGCGCCAGCAGCTTGGAAGTTTTTGCCGGGGAGCTGTTTTTT	CASSLEVFAGELFF
TRBJ2-6	NA	NA	TRBV19	TGTGCCAGTAGCCGACAGGACTCTGGGGCCAACGTCCTGACTTTC	CASSRQDSGANVLTF
TRBJ2-7	many	TRBD1	TRBV20-1	TGCAGTGCCAGGGTGACAGGGGCCCTGTACGAGCAGTACTTC	CSARVTGALYEQYF
TRBJ2-7	few	TRBD1	TRBV15	TGTGCCACCAGCACGTACCGGGACAGGGCTTCCTACGAGCAGTACTTC	CATSTYRDRASYEQYF
TRBJ2-3	NA	NA	TRBV5-1	TGCGCCAGCAGCTTGCCAACCCTGTCAGGGGCAGATACGCAGTATTTT	CASSLPTLSGADTQYF
TRBJ2-1	few	NA	TRBV27	TGTGCCAGCAGTCCTCCCGTCGGAAGCTCCTACAATGAGCAGTTCTTC	CASSPPVGSSYNEQFF
TRBJ2-3	NA	NA	TRBV7-8	TGTGCCAGCAGCTTACAGCGGCCCCCGGGAGATACGCAGTATTTT	CASSLQRPPGDTQYF
TRBJ2-1	NA	TRBD1	TRBV12-3/TRBV12-4	TGTGCCAGCAGTTTAGGCCGCAGACAGGGGGCCAATGAGCAGTTCTTC	CASSLGRRQGANEQFF
TRBJ2-2	NA	TRBD2	TRBV7-6	TGTGCCAGCAGCTTCGCGACTAGCGGGAACACCGGGGAGCTGTTTTTT	CASSFATSGNTGELFF
TRBJ2-5	few	NA	TRBV18	TGTGCCAGCTCACGAGTCTCTCAAAGGGAGACCCAGTACTTC	CASSRVSQRETQYF
TRBJ1-1	many	NA	TRBV12-3/TRBV12-4	TGTGCCAGCAGTTCGAACCCCAGGGGAGCCACTGAAGCTTTCTTT	CASSSNPRGATEAFF
TRBJ2-7	few	NA	TRBV20-1	TGCAGTGCTAGAGATCGAGACACCCCCTCAATCTACGAGCAGTACTTC	CSARDRDTPSIYEQYF
TRBJ2-7	many	TRBD1	TRBV2	TGTGCCAGCGCCGCGGGACAGGGGCTTTTCGAGCAGTACTTC	CASAAGQGLFEQYF
TRBJ2-7	many	TRBD2	TRBV2	TGTGCCAGCAGGACTAGCGGGACCTACGAGCAGTACTTC	CASRTSGTYEQYF
TRBJ2-5	few	NA	TRBV28	TGTGCCAGCCACTCCCCCGGGGGAGGACAAGAGACCCAGTACTTC	CASHSPGGGQETQYF
TRBJ2-4	few	NA	TRBV10-3	TGTGCCATCAGTCAGGGCCACCCAGAGACCAAAAACATTCAGTACTTC	CAISQGHPETKNIQYF
TRBJ2-7	few	NA	TRBV5-1	TGCGCCAGCAGCTTGGACAGGGTACACTACGAGCAGTACTTC	CASSLDRVHYEQYF
TRBJ1-1	few	TRBD1	TRBV7-9	TGTGCCAGCAGCTTTAGGCAGGGGGACACTGAAGCTTTCTTT	CASSFRQGDTEAFF
TRBJ2-4	NA	TRBD2	TRBV4-2	TGTGCCAGCAGCACCCCTAGCGGGACGGCCAAAAACATTCAGTACTTC	CASSTPSGTAKNIQYF
TRBJ2-1	many	NA	TRBV5-1	TGCGCCAGCAGCCGATGGCCTGGGGACAATGAGCAGTTCTTC	CASSRWPGDNEQFF
TRBJ1-1	few	NA	TRBV27	TGTGCCAGTGGTTGGGGGTACACTGAAGCTTTCTTT	CASGWGYTEAFF
TRBJ1-5	many	NA	TRBV28	TGTGCCAGCAGTTCCACAGGGTCGGGATATCAGCCCCAGCATTTT	CASSSTGSGYQPQHF
TRBJ2-1	few	NA	TRBV27	TGTGCCAGCAGTTCTACCACTGTGCGGGGCAATGAGCAGTTCTTC	CASSSTTVRGNEQFF
TRBJ1-5	many	NA	TRBV4-3	TGCGCCAGCAGCCAAGATAGGGGGGACAATCAGCCCCAGCATTTT	CASSQDRGDNQPQHF
TRBJ1-4	many	NA	TRBV18	TGTGCCAGCGAGGACGGGAGCGGAAAACTGTTTTTT	CASEDGSGKLFF
TRBJ2-7	NA	TRBD1	TRBV19	TGTGCCAGTAGTAGAGGGGGCGGCAACGAGCAGTACTTC	CASSRGGGNEQYF
TRBJ1-1	many	NA	TRBV7-2	TGTGCCAGCAGCGTCGGGACCTACACTGAAGCTTTCTTT	CASSVGTYTEAFF
TRBJ2-7	few	TRBD2	TRBV10-3	TGTGCCTCCAGACTAGCGGGAGCCTACGAGCAGTACTTC	CASRLAGAYEQYF
TRBJ2-7	NA	NA	TRBV10-2	TGCGCCAGCAGTGAGTCGGCTTTCTACGAGCAGTACTTC	CASSESAFYEQYF